Listed below are T cell receptor beta chains from one sample, sequenced in a study of blood T cell repertoires in COVID-19. Using immunoSEQ multiplex PCR, the repertoire was profiled, and TCRdb retains in-frame clones only, with some absent. The repertoire consists of 100,000 to 120,000 clones, with 85% to 90% occurring once and the leading ten covering more than 5%. Sequencing used peripheral blood. The source is a woman aged 55 to 70 with COVID-19, enrolled during active disease. Each CDR3 is given with its conserved first and last residue. Fields, in order: V gene, J gene, clone size, D gene, CDR3 protein, CDR3 DNA. The D gene is left open where the match is weak. The listing skips clone size in some rows; elsewhere it reads once, few, many or a size class.

V: TRBV4-3; J: TRBJ2-3; size: NA; D: NA; CDR3: CASSQDASGRGDTQYF; DNA: TGCGCCAGCAGCCAAGATGCCAGCGGACGGGGAGATACGCAGTATTTT
V: TRBV2; J: TRBJ1-2; size: NA; D: NA; CDR3: CASSRARLNYGYTF; DNA: TGTGCCAGCAGTCGGGCCCGACTAAACTATGGCTACACCTTC
V: TRBV6-2/TRBV6-3; J: TRBJ1-2; size: NA; D: TRBD1; CDR3: CASSYSTGGYGYTF; DNA: TGTGCCAGCAGTTACTCGACAGGGGGCTATGGCTACACCTTC
V: TRBV18; J: TRBJ2-2; size: NA; D: TRBD2; CDR3: CASSPPSGGGTGELFF; DNA: TGTGCCAGCTCACCTCCCAGCGGGGGAGGCACCGGGGAGCTGTTTTTT
V: TRBV7-9; J: TRBJ2-7; size: NA; D: NA; CDR3: CASSPPQTSGEQYF; DNA: TGTGCCAGCAGCCCGCCACAGACCTCGGGGGAGCAGTACTTC
V: TRBV5-1; J: TRBJ2-7; size: NA; D: TRBD1; CDR3: CASSSDRGYEQYF; DNA: TGCGCCAGCAGCTCAGACAGGGGCTACGAGCAGTACTTC
V: TRBV11-1; J: TRBJ2-7; size: NA; D: TRBD2; CDR3: CASSLGLAGDEQYF; DNA: TGTGCCAGCAGCTTGGGACTAGCGGGGGACGAGCAGTACTTC
V: TRBV5-5; J: TRBJ1-2; size: NA; D: TRBD1; CDR3: CASSLGQGAYGYTF; DNA: TGTGCCAGCAGCTTGGGACAGGGGGCTTATGGCTACACCTTC
V: TRBV27; J: TRBJ1-6; size: once; D: NA; CDR3: CASTLAYSYNSPLHF; DNA: TGTGCCAGCACTCTAGCGTACAGTTATAATTCACCCCTCCACTTT
V: TRBV2; J: TRBJ1-6; size: NA; D: NA; CDR3: CASRERAFPRDNSPLHF; DNA: TGTGCCAGCAGGGAGCGAGCCTTCCCGAGGGATAATTCACCCCTCCACTTT
V: TRBV19; J: TRBJ2-3; size: once; D: NA; CDR3: CASNYRLGEGGGDTQYF; DNA: TGTGCCAGTAACTATAGGCTCGGGGAGGGAGGGGGAGATACGCAGTATTTT
V: TRBV7-2; J: TRBJ1-2; size: NA; D: TRBD1; CDR3: CASSLDGTGNYGYTF; DNA: TGTGCCAGCAGCTTAGACGGGACAGGGAACTATGGCTACACCTTC
V: TRBV7-3; J: TRBJ1-2; size: NA; D: TRBD1; CDR3: CASSSTGGGGYTF; DNA: TGTGCCAGCAGCTCTACAGGGGGTGGTGGCTACACCTTC
V: TRBV9; J: TRBJ1-5; size: few; D: NA; CDR3: CASSASDGLYQPQHF; DNA: TGTGCCAGCAGCGCGAGCGACGGCCTCTATCAGCCCCAGCATTTT
V: TRBV6-2/TRBV6-3; J: TRBJ2-7; size: once; D: TRBD1; CDR3: CASSYGQGGYEQYF; DNA: TGTGCCAGCAGTTACGGACAGGGAGGCTACGAGCAGTACTTC
V: TRBV10-3; J: TRBJ2-1; size: NA; D: TRBD2; CDR3: CAISASGGPNNEQFF; DNA: TGTGCCATCAGTGCTAGCGGGGGGCCAAACAATGAGCAGTTCTTC
V: TRBV11-2; J: TRBJ2-7; size: NA; D: TRBD1; CDR3: CASSLVTGGSYEQYF; DNA: TGTGCCAGCAGCTTAGTCACAGGGGGCTCCTACGAGCAGTACTTC
V: TRBV6-5; J: TRBJ2-7; size: once; D: TRBD1; CDR3: CASSLTMDREHEQYF; DNA: TGTGCCAGCAGTCTCACAATGGACAGGGAGCACGAGCAGTACTTC
V: TRBV29-1; J: TRBJ2-7; size: NA; D: NA; CDR3: CSAIGQGGPYEQYF; DNA: TGCAGCGCTATAGGCCAGGGTGGGCCCTACGAGCAGTACTTC
V: TRBV19; J: TRBJ1-1; size: NA; D: NA; CDR3: CASRKVGGEGAFF; DNA: TGTGCCAGTAGGAAAGTCGGGGGGGAAGGAGCTTTCTTT
V: TRBV7-8; J: TRBJ2-1; size: NA; D: NA; CDR3: CASSRGIPANEQFF; DNA: TGTGCCAGCAGCAGGGGGATTCCAGCCAATGAGCAGTTCTTC
V: TRBV7-2; J: TRBJ1-5; size: NA; D: NA; CDR3: CASRIGGGHSNQPQHF; DNA: TGTGCCAGCAGGATCGGGGGGGGGCATAGCAATCAGCCCCAGCATTTT
V: TRBV10-3; J: TRBJ1-2; size: few; D: NA; CDR3: CAITPGELFNYGYTF; DNA: TGTGCCATCACCCCAGGCGAACTCTTTAACTATGGCTACACCTTC
V: TRBV7-8; J: TRBJ1-2; size: few; D: NA; CDR3: CASSLGSRSNYGYTF; DNA: TGTGCCAGCAGCTTAGGGAGTCGCTCTAACTATGGCTACACCTTC
V: TRBV11-2; J: TRBJ1-4; size: NA; D: TRBD1; CDR3: CASSDRTGSNEKLFF; DNA: TGTGCCAGCAGCGATAGGACAGGATCTAATGAAAAACTGTTTTTT
V: TRBV11-2; J: TRBJ1-2; size: NA; D: TRBD1; CDR3: CASSLDLTGASNYGYTF; DNA: TGTGCCAGCAGCTTAGATCTAACAGGGGCTTCTAACTATGGCTACACCTTC
V: TRBV14; J: TRBJ2-7; size: few; D: TRBD1; CDR3: CASSPGGYEQYF; DNA: TGTGCCAGCAGTCCAGGGGGCTACGAGCAGTACTTC
V: TRBV11-3; J: TRBJ2-1; size: NA; D: TRBD2; CDR3: CASSPGTSGGEQFF; DNA: TGTGCCAGCAGCCCCGGGACTAGCGGGGGTGAGCAGTTCTTC
V: TRBV7-3; J: TRBJ2-7; size: NA; D: NA; CDR3: CASSPSGSGYEQYF; DNA: TGTGCCAGCAGCCCGTCGGGTAGCGGATACGAGCAGTACTTC
V: TRBV5-5; J: TRBJ1-5; size: NA; D: TRBD1; CDR3: CASSPEQGASNQPQHF; DNA: TGTGCCAGCAGCCCAGAACAGGGGGCTAGCAATCAGCCCCAGCATTTT
V: TRBV9; J: TRBJ2-3; size: NA; D: NA; CDR3: CASSVGLSTDTQYF; DNA: TGTGCCAGCAGCGTAGGTCTTTCCACAGATACGCAGTATTTT
V: TRBV7-9; J: TRBJ1-2; size: few; D: NA; CDR3: CASSKGQPNYGYTF; DNA: TGTGCCAGCAGCAAAGGACAGCCTAACTATGGCTACACCTTC
V: TRBV4-1; J: TRBJ1-2; size: NA; D: NA; CDR3: CASSPTPPPDYGYTF; DNA: TGCGCCAGCAGCCCAACTCCCCCCCCGGACTATGGCTACACCTTC
V: TRBV7-6; J: TRBJ2-3; size: NA; D: TRBD1; CDR3: CASSPGQGVNLDTQYF; DNA: TGTGCCAGCAGCCCGGGACAGGGAGTGAACTTAGATACGCAGTATTTT
V: TRBV7-2; J: TRBJ1-3; size: NA; D: NA; CDR3: CASSLGPMGLSGNTIYF; DNA: TGTGCCAGCAGCTTAGGCCCCATGGGGCTCTCTGGAAACACCATATATTTT
V: TRBV7-6; J: TRBJ2-5; size: NA; D: TRBD2; CDR3: CASSFGAGDQETQYF; DNA: TGTGCCAGCAGCTTCGGGGCGGGGGACCAAGAGACCCAGTACTTC
V: TRBV12-5; J: TRBJ2-2; size: NA; D: TRBD1; CDR3: CASGFFAGTGGGTGELFF; DNA: TGTGCTAGTGGTTTTTTTGCCGGGACAGGGGGTGGCACCGGGGAGCTGTTTTTT
V: TRBV29-1; J: TRBJ1-1; size: NA; D: NA; CDR3: CSVNRDGDTEAFF; DNA: TGCAGCGTAAACAGGGACGGGGACACTGAAGCTTTCTTT
V: TRBV6-2/TRBV6-3; J: TRBJ1-6; size: NA; D: NA; CDR3: CASSYGSGVTYNSPLHF; DNA: TGTGCCAGCAGTTACGGCTCGGGAGTAACCTATAATTCACCCCTCCACTTT
V: TRBV5-1; J: TRBJ2-1; size: NA; D: NA; CDR3: CASSLHEGGPIEQFF; DNA: TGCGCCAGCAGCTTGCATGAGGGGGGGCCGATTGAGCAGTTCTTC
V: TRBV19; J: TRBJ1-2; size: NA; D: TRBD1; CDR3: CASSPSRGRVGYTF; DNA: TGTGCCAGTAGTCCAAGTAGGGGGCGGGTTGGCTACACCTTC
V: TRBV11-2; J: TRBJ2-6; size: NA; D: TRBD1; CDR3: CASSLVRDRGPGANVLTF; DNA: TGTGCCAGCAGCTTAGTAAGGGACAGGGGGCCTGGGGCCAACGTCCTGACTTTC
V: TRBV5-1; J: TRBJ2-5; size: NA; D: TRBD1; CDR3: CASSLGQGAETQYF; DNA: TGCGCCAGCAGCTTAGGACAGGGGGCAGAGACCCAGTACTTC
V: TRBV19; J: TRBJ1-6; size: NA; D: TRBD1; CDR3: CASSIQGGLDSPLHF; DNA: TGTGCCAGTAGCATCCAGGGGGGCCTTGATTCACCCCTCCACTTT
V: TRBV7-2; J: TRBJ1-2; size: NA; D: NA; CDR3: CASSLEGDYGYTF; DNA: TGTGCCAGCAGCTTAGAGGGGGACTATGGCTACACCTTC
V: TRBV4-3; J: TRBJ1-2; size: few; D: TRBD1; CDR3: CASSQARTGNYGYTF; DNA: TGCGCCAGCAGCCAAGCCCGGACAGGGAACTATGGCTACACCTTC
V: TRBV5-4; J: TRBJ1-2; size: once; D: NA; CDR3: CASSLAVYGYTF; DNA: TGTGCCAGCAGCTTGGCCGTCTATGGCTACACCTTC
V: TRBV29-1; J: TRBJ2-3; size: NA; D: TRBD2; CDR3: CSVEEGVAGGSTDTQYF; DNA: TGCAGCGTTGAAGAGGGGGTAGCGGGGGGTAGCACAGATACGCAGTATTTT
V: TRBV9; J: TRBJ2-2; size: NA; D: TRBD2; CDR3: CASSVTSGENTGELFF; DNA: TGTGCCAGCAGCGTGACTAGCGGGGAGAACACCGGGGAGCTGTTTTTT
V: TRBV19; J: TRBJ2-5; size: NA; D: TRBD2; CDR3: CASSRTSGGVQETQYF; DNA: TGTGCCAGTAGCCGGACTAGCGGGGGGGTACAAGAGACCCAGTACTTC
V: TRBV7-2; J: TRBJ2-7; size: NA; D: NA; CDR3: CASSLVQGGIHEQYF; DNA: TGTGCCAGCAGCTTAGTCCAGGGGGGTATCCACGAGCAGTACTTC
V: TRBV6-5; J: TRBJ1-1; size: few; D: NA; CDR3: CASSPRGGEDTEAFF; DNA: TGTGCCAGCAGTCCTAGAGGGGGAGAGGACACTGAAGCTTTCTTT
V: TRBV6-5; J: TRBJ1-2; size: NA; D: TRBD1; CDR3: CASIPNRGTPYGYTF; DNA: TGTGCCAGCATCCCCAACAGGGGGACTCCCTATGGCTACACCTTC
V: TRBV4-1; J: TRBJ1-3; size: NA; D: TRBD1; CDR3: CASSQGLTGDSGNTIYF; DNA: TGCGCCAGCAGCCAGGGTCTAACAGGGGACTCTGGAAACACCATATATTTT
V: TRBV6-4; J: TRBJ2-7; size: NA; D: TRBD1; CDR3: CASPGPGQGAAGQFYEQYF; DNA: TGTGCCAGCCCTGGCCCGGGACAGGGGGCAGCTGGCCAGTTTTACGAGCAGTACTTC
V: TRBV7-3; J: TRBJ2-1; size: medium-sized; D: TRBD1; CDR3: CASSLTGLNEQFF; DNA: TGTGCCAGCAGTCTGACAGGGTTAAATGAGCAGTTCTTC
V: TRBV2; J: TRBJ1-2; size: NA; D: NA; CDR3: CASSQQEGIDGYTF; DNA: TGTGCCAGCAGCCAGCAGGAGGGAATAGATGGCTACACCTTC
V: TRBV12-3/TRBV12-4; J: TRBJ1-1; size: NA; D: NA; CDR3: CASREQGNTEAFF; DNA: TGTGCCAGCAGGGAACAGGGGAACACTGAAGCTTTCTTT